A single sample is the source of the 11 T cell receptor beta chains below, sequenced in a study of T cell changes during pregnancy in multiple sclerosis. Sequencing was performed with immunoSEQ multiplex PCR; in TCRdb, only in-frame clones are kept and a portion is missing. The profile shows roughly 72,000 clones, 94% of them singletons. Specimen: CD4+ T cells from peripheral blood mononuclear cells, collected after pregnancy. All receptors derive from a female donor with multiple sclerosis, enrolled in a pregnancy study.

This clone was seen just once. The CDR3 here is CASSATGSGQETQYF. The CDR3 region has the DNA TGTGCCAGCAGCGCTACGGGTAGTGGTCAAGAGACCCAGTACTTC. The chain uses TRBV7-6 and TRBJ2-5; no clear D. The germline V gene has CDR1 SGHVS and CDR2 FNYEAQ. The V end was cut by 5 bases, the J end by 2 bases, with 15 bases between. CDR3 size: 15 residues.

This rearrangement joins TRBV6-8 to TRBJ2-7; 13 bases line up with TRBD2. This CDR3 spans 18 amino acids. Germline values: CDR1 MNHGY, CDR2 SAAAGT. V lost 0 bases, J lost 4 bases, and 9 bases stayed unmatched. The CDR3 DNA follows: TGTGCCAGCAGTTACTCGACTAGCGGGAGGCTTCCTGAATACGAGCAGTACTTC. It yields the protein CASSYSTSGRLPEYEQYF.

This rearrangement joins TRBV6-1 to TRBJ2-1, with 13 bases aligning to TRBD2. V gave up 2 bases and J gave up 4 bases; unmatched junction bases: 8. The CDR3 spans 18 residues. CDR1 is MNHNS, CDR2 SASEGT, per germline. The CDR3 here is CASSELLAGGPLYNEQFF. DNA for the CDR3: TGTGCCAGCAGTGAACTACTAGCGGGAGGGCCGCTGTACAATGAGCAGTTCTTC.

The chain recombines TRBV28 with TRBJ1-2, with D unresolved. CDR1 and CDR2 (germline): MDHEN, SYDVKM. The CDR3 has 13 residues. Trimming pared 8 bases from V and 2 bases from J, leaving 12 bases between. The CDR3 DNA sequence: TGTGCCAGCCACCTAAACGCAAACTATGGCTACACCTTC. Translating gives CASHLNANYGYTF.

This chain joins TRBV27 and TRBJ2-4, with 9 bases fitting TRBD1. The length of the CDR3 is 16 residues. Looked up from germline, CDR1 is MNHEY and CDR2 is SMNVEV (reference sequence). The CDR3: CATAGTGQGAKNIQYF. CDR3 bases: TGTGCGACAGCGGGGACCGGACAGGGGGCCAAAAACATTCAGTACTTC.

This CDR3 reads CASSSGETQYF. CDR3 sequence (DNA): TGTGCCAGCAGCTCGGGAGAGACCCAGTACTTC. The chain is built from TRBV7-6 and TRBJ2-5, with D unclear. The V gene's germline CDR1 is SGHVS and CDR2 FNYEAQ. The germline V and J ends were trimmed by 4 bases and 4 bases, with 4 bases remaining between them. The CDR3 has 11 residues.

The chain uses TRBV10-3 and TRBJ2-3; 11 nucleotides match TRBD2. The CDR3 is 17 amino acids. Germline V gene data show CDR1 as ENHRY and CDR2 as SYGVKD. After removal of 5 bases from V and 8 bases from J, the junction contained 15 bases not matched to a gene. CDR3 in DNA: TGTGCCATCAGTTGGGGGGGACTAGCGGATGAAAGGGTTACGCAGTATTTT. It is translated as CAISWGGLADERVTQYF.

The V call is TRBV7-9, the J call TRBJ1-2; 12 nucleotides align to TRBD1. CDR1 is SEHNR and CDR2 is FQNEAQ in the germline V gene (reference sequence). With V trimmed by 0 bases and J by 8 bases, 7 bases remained unmatched. CDR3 length: 16 amino acids. This CDR3 reads CASSLAPGQGAHGYTF. CDR3 DNA: TGTGCCAGCAGCTTAGCCCCGGGACAGGGGGCGCACGGCTACACCTTC.

CDR3 loop: CASSYLPASGRNEQYF. As DNA, the CDR3 is TGTGCCAGCAGTTATCTTCCCGCTAGCGGGAGGAACGAGCAGTACTTC. V usage is TRBV6-5 and J usage is TRBJ2-7, with 11 bases lining up with TRBD2. J was trimmed by 5 bases and V by 3 bases; bases with no gene match: 9. This CDR3 region has 16 residues. CDR1 is MNHEY, CDR2 SVGAGI, per germline.

The J gene is TRBJ1-2, the V gene TRBV30, with TRBD1 matching over 9 bases. Germline V CDR1 and CDR2: GTSNPN, SVGIG (reference sequence). J was trimmed by 8 bases and V by 2 bases; bases with no gene match: 6. This CDR3 is built from 13 residues. The CDR3 DNA follows: TGTGCCTGGAGTCCATTAGACAGGGGGGGCTACACCTTC. Translation gives CAWSPLDRGGYTF.

This chain joins TRBV7-8 and TRBJ2-7; 10 bases are shared with TRBD1. Per the germline V gene, CDR1 is SGHVS and CDR2 is FQNEAQ. V lost 5 bases and J lost 4; bases outside the gene matches: 8. CDR3 length: 15 residues. The CDR3 loop is CASSPRGTGEYEQYF. The CDR3 nucleotides are TGTGCCAGCAGCCCAAGGGGGACAGGGGAATACGAGCAGTACTTC.